One sample yielded the 17 T cell receptor beta chains listed below, sequenced in a study of OX40 agonist ivuxolimab in advanced cancers. Sequencing used immunoSEQ multiplex PCR; TCRdb keeps in-frame clones, though not all of them. The sample contains 95,000 to 150,000 clones, around 91% of which appear only once. The sample here was CD4+ or CD8+ T cells sorted from blood, taken in a trial of the OX40 agonist ivuxolimab. The receptors come from an adult with an advanced solid tumor such as melanoma, head and neck, liver or kidney cancer.

Note on this clone: One end of the junction fails to match germline, which may point to a read error. This chain uses TRBV15 with TRBJ2-7, with 10 positions matching TRBD1. The germline gives CDR1 LNHNV, CDR2 YYDKDF (reference sequence). The CDR3 has 13 amino acids. The CDR3 spells CATSSYGTGERYF. CDR3 bases: TGTGCCACCAGCAGTTACGGGACAGGGGAGCGGTACTTC.

V gene TRBV2 combines with J gene TRBJ2-7, with D tentatively TRBD1 or TRBD2 (6 bases each). The CDR3 runs to 14 residues. Trimming removed 1 base from V and 1 base from J, with 8 bases in between. Per the germline V gene, CDR1 is SNHLY and CDR2 is FYNNEI. This CDR3 reads CASSEGRGSYEQYF. DNA for the CDR3: TGTGCCAGCAGTGAAGGGAGGGGGTCCTACGAGCAGTACTTC.

This chain uses TRBV6-6 with TRBJ1-2; 9 nucleotides align to TRBD1. J gave up 5 bases and V 5 bases, and 6 bases lay outside the gene matches. The CDR3 extends over 14 amino acids. From germline, CDR1 is MNHNY and CDR2 SVGAGI (reference sequence). CDR3 bases: TGTGCCAGCAGTCCTACCGGGACAGGGTATGGCTACACCTTC. Protein: CASSPTGTGYGYTF.

V gene TRBV7-2 combines with J gene TRBJ2-3, with D hard to call. V gave up 1 base and J gave up 5 bases, with 10 bases separating them. In germline, CDR1 is SGHTA, CDR2 FQGNSA. The CDR3 runs 14 residues. CDR3 in DNA: TGTGCCAGCAGCTTAGGGAGATGGGAAGATACGCAGTATTTT. This encodes CASSLGRWEDTQYF. Based on the CDR3 plus reference TRBV7-2 and TRBJ2-3, the full variable domain is GAGVSQSPSNKVTEKGKDVELRCDPISGHTALYWYRQSLGQGLEFLIYFQGNSAPDKSGLPSDRFSAERTGGSVSTLTIQRTQQEDSAVYLCASSLGRWEDTQYFGPGTRLTVL.

This chain joins TRBV4-1 and TRBJ2-7; weak D call: TRBD2 (5 bases). CDR3 length equals 15 residues. Germline-derived CDR1 and CDR2 are MGHRA and YSYEKL. V gave up 3 bases and J gave up 3 bases, with 15 bases separating them. The chain's CDR3 is CASSQGTGSIYEQYF. DNA of the CDR3: TGCGCCAGCAGCCAGGGCACGGGATCTATCTACGAGCAGTACTTC.

CDR3 DNA: TGTGCCAGCAGATTCGGGGGGCCCCTAGATACGCAGTATTTT. This encodes CASRFGGPLDTQYF. The genes are TRBV6-1 and TRBJ2-3; TRBD2 might be the D (7 bases). Germline CDR1 reads MNHNS; CDR2 reads SASEGT. The CDR3 extends over 14 amino acids. Trimming took 6 bases from V and 5 from J, leaving 15 bases between them.

V gene TRBV19 combines with J gene TRBJ1-3; 9 bases align to TRBD1. Per germline, CDR1 LNHDA and CDR2 SQIVND (reference sequence). V shed 4 bases and J 4 bases; nucleotides not matched to a gene: 5. CDR3 length: 15 residues. This CDR3 is CASSTGQGTGNTIYF. The CDR3 DNA reads TGTGCCAGTAGTACCGGACAGGGGACGGGAAACACCATATATTTT.

CDR3 amino acids: CSVETGQHTEAFF. The CDR3 coding sequence is TGCAGCGTTGAAACGGGACAGCACACTGAAGCTTTCTTT. The chain combines TRBV29-1 with TRBJ1-1; 7 nucleotides match TRBD1. The V gene end was trimmed by 2 bases and the J gene end by 3 bases; junction bases not matched to a gene: 3. The germline V gene encodes CDR1 SQVTM and CDR2 ANQGSEA. This CDR3 comprises 13 residues.

This chain uses TRBV7-2 with TRBJ1-2, with TRBD1 matching 9 bases. The ends lost 5 bases at V and 4 bases at J; junction bases unmatched: 8. This CDR3 is 15 amino acids long. The germline CDR1 and CDR2 sequences are SGHTA and FQGNSA. CDR3 nucleotides: TGTGCCAGCAGCCCTAACAGGGGGCATAGCTATGGCTACACCTTC. Translating it yields CASSPNRGHSYGYTF. The full variable domain, completed using reference TRBV7-2 and TRBJ1-2, is GAGVSQSPSNKVTEKGKDVELRCDPISGHTALYWYRQSLGQGLEFLIYFQGNSAPDKSGLPSDRFSAERTGGSVSTLTIQRTQQEDSAVYLCASSPNRGHSYGYTFGSGTRLTVV.

This clone appeared once. The chain combines TRBV9 with TRBJ2-3; 7 bases are a match to TRBD1. There are 16 residues in the CDR3. Germline CDR1 SGDLS, CDR2 YYNGEE. The V segment lost 0 bases and the J segment 1 base; nucleotides outside the gene matches: 5. CDR3 bases: TGTGCCAGCAGCGTAGATGGGACAGCCGGCACAGATACGCAGTATTTT. Protein sequence: CASSVDGTAGTDTQYF.

The rearrangement uses TRBV6-5 and TRBJ1-1; perhaps TRBD1 as D (5 bases). The CDR3 length is 15 residues. Trimming removed 0 bases from V and 1 base from J, with 9 bases in between. Germline V gene sequence: CDR1 MNHEY, CDR2 SVGAGI. The CDR3, as DNA: TGTGCCAGCAGTTACTCGGGGCAGGCGAACACTGAAGCTTTCTTT. As protein: CASSYSGQANTEAFF.

The V call is TRBV5-4, the J call TRBJ2-2; unclear D gene. This CDR3 contains 12 residues. The V gene lost 4 bases and the J gene lost 3 bases, with 4 bases spanning the gap. The germline V gene encodes CDR1 SGHNT and CDR2 YYREEE (reference sequence). This chain's CDR3 is CASSVYTGELFF. In DNA form, the CDR3 reads TGTGCCAGCAGCGTCTACACCGGGGAGCTGTTTTTT.

V usage is TRBV28 and J usage is TRBJ2-3; 13 bases agree with TRBD2. The ends lost 5 bases at V and 8 bases at J; junction bases unmatched: 10. Germline lookup yields CDR1 MDHEN and CDR2 SYDVKM. The CDR3 loop spans 16 amino acids. In nucleotides, the CDR3 is TGTGCCAGCAGTCAGACTAGCGGGGGGACGGCCGGTACGCAGTATTTT. It is translated as CASSQTSGGTAGTQYF.

The rearrangement joins TRBV29-1 to TRBJ1-2, with 8 bases matching TRBD1. This CDR3 is 12 amino acids long. V was clipped by 2 bases and J by 11 bases; unmatched bases: 7. Germline CDR1 is SQVTM and CDR2 is ANQGSEA. Written as DNA, the CDR3 is TGCAGCGTTGAAAGTGCAGGGGGCGCGTACACCTTC. Translated: CSVESAGGAYTF.

The chain recombines TRBV19 with TRBJ1-2, with D possibly TRBD1 on 6 matching bases. V gave up 5 bases and J gave up 8 bases, with 12 bases separating them. Germline V CDR1 and CDR2: LNHDA, SQIVND (reference sequence). The CDR3 length is 12 residues. The CDR3: CASSPGAWGYTF. The CDR3 region has the DNA TGTGCCAGTAGTCCGGGGGCGTGGGGCTACACCTTC.

The chain uses TRBV18 and TRBJ2-5; D ambiguous. Germline V lookup: CDR1 KGHSH, CDR2 LQKENI. CDR3 size: 13 residues. Trimming removed 0 bases at V and 3 bases at J, with 5 bases between. The CDR3 sequence: CASSPPLKETQYF. The DNA of the CDR3 is TGTGCCAGCTCACCACCACTAAAAGAGACCCAGTACTTC.

The gene calls are TRBV28 and TRBJ1-2; 7 bases match TRBD1. V lost 1 base and J lost 4; bases outside the gene matches: 0. Germline V gene sequence: CDR1 MDHEN, CDR2 SYDVKM. This CDR3 region has 13 residues. The CDR3 loop reads CASSLSGGYGYTF. DNA of the CDR3: TGTGCCAGCAGTTTATCAGGGGGCTATGGCTACACCTTC.